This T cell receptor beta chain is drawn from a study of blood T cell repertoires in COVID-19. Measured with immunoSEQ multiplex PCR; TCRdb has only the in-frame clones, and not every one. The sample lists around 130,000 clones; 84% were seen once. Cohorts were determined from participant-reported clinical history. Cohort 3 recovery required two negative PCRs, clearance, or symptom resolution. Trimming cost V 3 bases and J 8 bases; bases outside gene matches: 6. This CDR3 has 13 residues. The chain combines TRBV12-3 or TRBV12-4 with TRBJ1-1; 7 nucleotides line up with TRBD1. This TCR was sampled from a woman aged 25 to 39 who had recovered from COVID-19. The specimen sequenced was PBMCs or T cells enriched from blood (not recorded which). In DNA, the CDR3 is TGTGCCAGCAGTTTTCATGACAGGGAAGAAGCTTTCTTT. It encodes CASSFHDREEAFF.